This section outlines one T cell receptor (beta chain) sequence together with its context. This record belongs to a study of blood T cell repertoires in COVID-19. Looking at the study overall: T cells, B-cell-depleted T cells, or PBMCs supplied cDNA or gDNA.

V shed 3 bases and J 5 bases; nucleotides not matched to a gene: 3. Germline values: CDR1 GTSNPN, CDR2 SVGIG (reference sequence). The CDR3 is 13 residues long. Only in-frame clones appear in the TCRdb table, and some are missing; sequencing was by immunoSEQ multiplex PCR. The profile shows 220,000 or so clones, around 89% of them singletons. The chain links TRBV30 to TRBJ2-3; 9 nucleotides align to TRBD1. This sequence originates from a man under 40 who had been exposed to COVID-19. The sequenced material came from PBMCs or T cells enriched from blood (not recorded which). Written as DNA, the CDR3 is TGTGCCTGGAGACTGGGACAGGGAGATACGCAGTATTTT. This sequence encodes CAWRLGQGDTQYF. Using reference TRBV30 and TRBJ2-3 for the parts outside the CDR3, the full variable domain is SQTIHQWPATLVQPVGSPLSLECTVEGTSNPNLYWYRQAAGRGLQLLFYSVGIGQISSEVPQNLSASRPQDRQFILSSKKLLLSDSGFYLCAWRLGQGDTQYFGPGTRLTVL.